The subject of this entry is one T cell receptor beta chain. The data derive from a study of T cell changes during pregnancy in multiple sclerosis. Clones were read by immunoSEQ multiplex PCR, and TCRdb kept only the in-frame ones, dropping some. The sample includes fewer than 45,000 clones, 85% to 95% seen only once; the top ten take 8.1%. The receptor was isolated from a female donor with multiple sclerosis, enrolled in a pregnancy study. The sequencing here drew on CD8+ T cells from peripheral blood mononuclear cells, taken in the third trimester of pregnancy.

DNA of the CDR3: TGTGCCAGCAGTTCGACAGTTTATAATGAAAAACTGTTTTTT. Protein: CASSSTVYNEKLFF. The genes are TRBV28 and TRBJ1-4; tentative D call: TRBD1 (5 bases). CDR3 length: 14 residues. With 4 bases removed from V and 4 bases from J, the gap between germline ends came to 10 bases. Germline CDR1 MDHEN, CDR2 SYDVKM.